This T cell receptor beta chain was identified in a study of human T cells and chemical hapten exposure. CDR3 length: 16 amino acids. The germline gives CDR1 SGHAT, CDR2 FQNNGV. After removal of 4 bases from V and 4 bases from J, the junction contained 10 bases not matched to a gene. As to time point: patch test 1, 2 weeks after DPC sensitization. As to treatment: therapeutic diphenylcyclopropenone sensitization with weekly scalp DPC. This clonotype was observed a handful of times. TCRdb re-derived calls from the RACE reads in MiXCR, one entry per CDR3 protein. The sample shows some 120,000 distinct CDR3 sequences, 12% of them seen only once.

This specimen was whole blood, taken in connection with sensitization to the hapten diphenylcyclopropenone (DPC). The TCR was taken from a woman in her forties or fifties with alopecia areata. Some clones in this sample may be carry-over from other donors' samples. The chain has TRBV11-2 and TRBJ2-7, with 10 bases that match TRBD2. The CDR3 nucleotides are TGTGCCAGCAGCTCGTGGCTAGCGGGAGAGAATTACGAGCAGTACTTC. Translating it yields CASSSWLAGENYEQYF.